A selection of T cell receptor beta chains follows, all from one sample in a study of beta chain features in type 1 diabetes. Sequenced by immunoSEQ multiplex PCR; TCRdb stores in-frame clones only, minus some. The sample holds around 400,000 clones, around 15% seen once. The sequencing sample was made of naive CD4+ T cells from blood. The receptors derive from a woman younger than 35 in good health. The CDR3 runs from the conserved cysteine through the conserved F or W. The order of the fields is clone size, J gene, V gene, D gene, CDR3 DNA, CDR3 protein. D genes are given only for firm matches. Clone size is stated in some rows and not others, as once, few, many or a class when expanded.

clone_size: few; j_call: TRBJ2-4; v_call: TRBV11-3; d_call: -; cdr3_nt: TGTGCCAGCAGTCTAGAAGACGGAAACATTCAGTACTTC; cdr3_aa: CASSLEDGNIQYF
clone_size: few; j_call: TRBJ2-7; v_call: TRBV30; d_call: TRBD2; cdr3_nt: TGTGCCTGGATCCCACTAGCGGAACTGAGCTCCTACGAGCAGTACTTC; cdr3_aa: CAWIPLAELSSYEQYF
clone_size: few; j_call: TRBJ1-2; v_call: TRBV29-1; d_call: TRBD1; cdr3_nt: TGCAGCGTCGCTACCGGACAGGGCCACTATGGCTACACCTTC; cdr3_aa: CSVATGQGHYGYTF
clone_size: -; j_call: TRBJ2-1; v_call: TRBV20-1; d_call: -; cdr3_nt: TGCAGTGCCCCTCGGGGCAATGAGCAGTTCTTC; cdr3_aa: CSAPRGNEQFF
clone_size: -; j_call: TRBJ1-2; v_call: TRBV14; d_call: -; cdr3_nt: TGTGCCAGCACCCAGGATCCGCACAGGCCCTATGGCTACACCTTC; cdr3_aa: CASTQDPHRPYGYTF
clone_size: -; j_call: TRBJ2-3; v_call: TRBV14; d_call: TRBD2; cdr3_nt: TGTGCCAGCAGCCAAGATCCGATTGGGCTAGCGGTTAGCACAGATACGCAGTATTTT; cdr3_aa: CASSQDPIGLAVSTDTQYF
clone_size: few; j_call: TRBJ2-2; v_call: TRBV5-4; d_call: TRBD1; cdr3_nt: TGTGCCAGCAGCCTCCGACAGGGGGTAGGCGGGGAGCTGTTTTTT; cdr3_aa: CASSLRQGVGGELFF
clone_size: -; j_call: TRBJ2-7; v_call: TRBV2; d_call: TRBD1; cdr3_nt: TGTGCCAGCAGTGACAGGGGGCGCCCCTACGAGCAGTACTTC; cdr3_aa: CASSDRGRPYEQYF
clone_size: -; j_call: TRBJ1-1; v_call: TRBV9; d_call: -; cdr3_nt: TGTGCCAGCAGCGTAGCCGGATCAGGGAACACTGAAGCTTTCTTT; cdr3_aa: CASSVAGSGNTEAFF
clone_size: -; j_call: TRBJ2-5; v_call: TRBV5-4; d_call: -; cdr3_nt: TGTGCCAGCAGCTTGGAGGGGGATCCCTGGACCCAGTACTTC; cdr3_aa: CASSLEGDPWTQYF
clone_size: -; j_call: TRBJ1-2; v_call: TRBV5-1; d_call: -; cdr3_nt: TGCGCCAGCAGCCCAGGGAACTATGGCTACACCTTC; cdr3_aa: CASSPGNYGYTF
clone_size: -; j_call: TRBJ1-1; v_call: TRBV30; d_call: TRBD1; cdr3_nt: TGTGCCGCGGGACAGGGAGCTACATCTGAAGCTTTCTTT; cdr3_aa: CAAGQGATSEAFF
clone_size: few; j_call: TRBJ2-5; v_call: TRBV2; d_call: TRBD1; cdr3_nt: TGTGCCAGCAGGAGAGTTCAGGGGGCGGAGACCCAGTACTTC; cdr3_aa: CASRRVQGAETQYF
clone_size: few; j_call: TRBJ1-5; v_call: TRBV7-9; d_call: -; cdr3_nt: TGTGCCAGCAGCTTAGGGACCAGAGGGGGTAGCAATCAGCCCCAGCATTTT; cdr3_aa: CASSLGTRGGSNQPQHF
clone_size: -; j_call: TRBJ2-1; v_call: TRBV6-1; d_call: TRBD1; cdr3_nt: TGTGCCAGCAGTGGAGCGGGACAGGGCATCCCCCACAATGAGCAGTTCTTC; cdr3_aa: CASSGAGQGIPHNEQFF
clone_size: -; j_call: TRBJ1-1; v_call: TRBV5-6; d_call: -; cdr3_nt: TGTGCCAGCAGCTTGGATCGGGGTCCTGAAGCTTTCTTT; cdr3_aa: CASSLDRGPEAFF
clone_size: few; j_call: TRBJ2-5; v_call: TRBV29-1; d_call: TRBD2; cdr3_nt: TGCAGCGCCCGTAGCGGGAGCACACAGACCCAGTACTTC; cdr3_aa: CSARSGSTQTQYF
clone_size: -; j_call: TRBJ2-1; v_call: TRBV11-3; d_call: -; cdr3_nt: TGTGCCAGCAGCTTAGATAGTCCCAATGAGCAGTTCTTC; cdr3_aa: CASSLDSPNEQFF
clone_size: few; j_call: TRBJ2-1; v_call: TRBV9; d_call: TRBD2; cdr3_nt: TGTGCCAGCAGCCGAGGCGGGAGGACCTACAATGAGCAGTTCTTC; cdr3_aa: CASSRGGRTYNEQFF
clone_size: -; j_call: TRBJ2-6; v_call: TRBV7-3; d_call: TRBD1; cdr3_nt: TGTGCCAGCAGCCCCGTCCCGGGACAGTACTCTGGGGCCAACGTCCTGACTTTC; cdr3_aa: CASSPVPGQYSGANVLTF
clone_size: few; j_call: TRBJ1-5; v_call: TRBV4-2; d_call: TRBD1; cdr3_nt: TGTGCCAGCAGCCCCGGAGGGGGGACAGTTCGATGGCCCCAGCATTTT; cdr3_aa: CASSPGGGTVRWPQHF
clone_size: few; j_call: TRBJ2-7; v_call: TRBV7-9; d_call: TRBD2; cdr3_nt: TGTGCCAGCAGCTTAACTAGCGGGAACTACGAGCAGTACTTC; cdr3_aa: CASSLTSGNYEQYF
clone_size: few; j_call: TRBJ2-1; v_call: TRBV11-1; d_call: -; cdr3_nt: TGTGCCAGCAGCTTAACTGAGGGGTTGGGGGGCAATGAGCAGTTCTTC; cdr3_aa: CASSLTEGLGGNEQFF
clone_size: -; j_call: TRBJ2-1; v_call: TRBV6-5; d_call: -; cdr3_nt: TGTGCCAGCCAGGGGAGCTCCTACAATGAGCAGTTCTTC; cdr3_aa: CASQGSSYNEQFF
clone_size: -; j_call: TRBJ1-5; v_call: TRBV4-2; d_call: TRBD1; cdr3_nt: TGTGCCAGCAGCCAAGCCGACAGGGGGGACAATCAGCCCCAGCATTTT; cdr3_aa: CASSQADRGDNQPQHF
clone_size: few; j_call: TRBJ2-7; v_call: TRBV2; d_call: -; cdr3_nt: TGTGCCAGCAGTGAATTCCGGGAAGGCGACGAGCAGTACTTC; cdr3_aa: CASSEFREGDEQYF
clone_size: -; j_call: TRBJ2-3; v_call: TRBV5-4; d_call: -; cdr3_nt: TGTGCCAGCAGCTTACTTTCTAGAATCACAGATACGCAGTATTTT; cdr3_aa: CASSLLSRITDTQYF
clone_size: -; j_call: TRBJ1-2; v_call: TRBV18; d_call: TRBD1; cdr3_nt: TGTGCCAGCAAGGGGGCTGCTAACTATGGCTACACCTTC; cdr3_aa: CASKGAANYGYTF
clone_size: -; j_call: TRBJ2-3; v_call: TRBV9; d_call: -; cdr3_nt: TGTGCCAGCAGCGTAGTACTAAACACAGATACGCAGTATTTT; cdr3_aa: CASSVVLNTDTQYF
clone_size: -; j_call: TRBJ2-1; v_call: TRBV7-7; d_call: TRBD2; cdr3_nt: TGTGCCAGCAGCCTCGGACTAGCGGGGAACAATGAGCAGTTCTTC; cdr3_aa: CASSLGLAGNNEQFF
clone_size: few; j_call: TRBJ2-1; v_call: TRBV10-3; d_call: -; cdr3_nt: TGTGCCATCAGTGAGTCTAGGGGTGAGCAGTTCTTC; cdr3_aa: CAISESRGEQFF
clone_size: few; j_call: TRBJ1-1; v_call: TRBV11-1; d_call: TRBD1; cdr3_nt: TGTGCCAGCAGCTTAGGGGGACAGGGACAAGCTTTCTTT; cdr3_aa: CASSLGGQGQAFF
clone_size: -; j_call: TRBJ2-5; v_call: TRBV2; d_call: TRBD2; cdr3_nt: TGTGCCAGCAGTGACGCTGCGGGAGGGAAAGAGACCCAGTACTTC; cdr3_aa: CASSDAAGGKETQYF
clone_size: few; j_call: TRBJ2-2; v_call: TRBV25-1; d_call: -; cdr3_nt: TGTGCCAGCAGATCGGGGGTTGTGAACACCGGGGAGCTGTTTTTT; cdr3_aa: CASRSGVVNTGELFF
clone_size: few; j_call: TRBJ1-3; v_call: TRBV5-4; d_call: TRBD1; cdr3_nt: TGTGCCAGCAGCTTTACAGGGGGCGCGGCTGGAAACACCATATATTTT; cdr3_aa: CASSFTGGAAGNTIYF
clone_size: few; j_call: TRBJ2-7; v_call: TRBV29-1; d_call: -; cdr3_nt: TGCAGCGTTGTTAAGGACAACTCCTACGAGCAGTACTTC; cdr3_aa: CSVVKDNSYEQYF
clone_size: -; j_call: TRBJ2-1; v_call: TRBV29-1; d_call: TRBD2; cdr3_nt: TGCAGCGTTGGAGGGCTAGCGGGAGGACCTGAGCAGTTCTTC; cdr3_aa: CSVGGLAGGPEQFF
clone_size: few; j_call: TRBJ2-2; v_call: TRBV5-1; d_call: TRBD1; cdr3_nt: TGCGCCAGCAGCGGACCGGGACAGGGAGTGATCGGGGAGCTGTTTTTT; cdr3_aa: CASSGPGQGVIGELFF
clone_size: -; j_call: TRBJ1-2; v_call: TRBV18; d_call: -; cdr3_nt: TGTGCCAGCTCACCAGAGGGGGTCTCTGGCTACACCTTC; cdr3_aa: CASSPEGVSGYTF
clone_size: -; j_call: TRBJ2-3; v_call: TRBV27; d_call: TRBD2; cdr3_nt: TGTGCCAGCAGTTTAGGAATAGCGGGAGCTGGAGATACGCAGTATTTT; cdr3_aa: CASSLGIAGAGDTQYF
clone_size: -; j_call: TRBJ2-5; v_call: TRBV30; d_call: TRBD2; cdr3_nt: TGTGCCTGGAGTGTATTGCGCGGGGGAGAGACCCAGTACTTC; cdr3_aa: CAWSVLRGGETQYF
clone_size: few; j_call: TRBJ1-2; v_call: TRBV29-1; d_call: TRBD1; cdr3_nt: TGCAGCGTCGGGAGGACAGGGGACTATGGCTACACCTTC; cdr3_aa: CSVGRTGDYGYTF
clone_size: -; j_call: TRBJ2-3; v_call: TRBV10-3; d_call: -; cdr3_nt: TGTGCCATCAGTGAGCGGACTCTAGATACGCAGTATTTT; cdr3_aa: CAISERTLDTQYF
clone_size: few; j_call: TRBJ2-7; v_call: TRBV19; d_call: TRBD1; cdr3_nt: TGTGCCAGTAGTCTCAGGGACAGGGGTCCCTACGAGCAGTACTTC; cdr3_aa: CASSLRDRGPYEQYF